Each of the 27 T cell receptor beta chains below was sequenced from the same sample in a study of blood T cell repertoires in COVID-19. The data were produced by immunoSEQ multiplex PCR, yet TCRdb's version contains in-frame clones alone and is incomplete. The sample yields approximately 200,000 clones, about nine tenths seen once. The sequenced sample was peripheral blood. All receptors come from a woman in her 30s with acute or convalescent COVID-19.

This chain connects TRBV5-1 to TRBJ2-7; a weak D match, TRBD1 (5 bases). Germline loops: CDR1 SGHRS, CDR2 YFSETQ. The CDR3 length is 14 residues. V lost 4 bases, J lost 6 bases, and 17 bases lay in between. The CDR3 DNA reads TGCGCCAGCAGCGCCTCAGGGTCCACTGGCGAGCAGTACTTC. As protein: CASSASGSTGEQYF. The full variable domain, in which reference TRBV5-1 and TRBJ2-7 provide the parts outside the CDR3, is KAGVTQTPRYLIKTRGQQVTLSCSPISGHRSVSWYQQTPGQGLQFLFEYFSETQRNKGNFPGRFSGRQFSNSRSEMNVSTLELGDSALYLCASSASGSTGEQYFGPGTRLTVT.

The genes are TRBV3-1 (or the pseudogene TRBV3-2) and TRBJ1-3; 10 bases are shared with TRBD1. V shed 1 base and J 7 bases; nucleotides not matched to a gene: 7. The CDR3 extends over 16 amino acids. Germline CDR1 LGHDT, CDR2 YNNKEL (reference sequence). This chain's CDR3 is CASSQGRQGAGNTIYF. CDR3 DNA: TGTGCCAGCAGCCAAGGCCGACAGGGGGCAGGTAACACCATATATTTT.

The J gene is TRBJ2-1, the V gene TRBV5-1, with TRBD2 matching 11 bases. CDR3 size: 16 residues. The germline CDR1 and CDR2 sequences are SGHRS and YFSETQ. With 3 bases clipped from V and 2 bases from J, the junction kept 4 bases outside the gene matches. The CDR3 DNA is TGCGCCAGCAGCTCCCTACTAGCGGGGGCCTACAATGAGCAGTTCTTC. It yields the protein CASSSLLAGAYNEQFF.

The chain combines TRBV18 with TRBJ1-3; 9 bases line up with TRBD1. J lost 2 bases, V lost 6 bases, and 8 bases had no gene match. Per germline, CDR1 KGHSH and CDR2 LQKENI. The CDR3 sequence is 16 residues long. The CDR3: CASSHGQGTTGNTIYF. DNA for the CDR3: TGTGCCAGCTCGCACGGACAGGGGACGACTGGAAACACCATATATTTT. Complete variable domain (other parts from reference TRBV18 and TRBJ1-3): NAGVMQNPRHLVRRRGQEARLRCSPMKGHSHVYWYRQLPEEGLKFMVYLQKENIIDESGMPKERFSAEFPKEGPSILRIQQVVRGDSAAYFCASSHGQGTTGNTIYFGEGSWLTVV.

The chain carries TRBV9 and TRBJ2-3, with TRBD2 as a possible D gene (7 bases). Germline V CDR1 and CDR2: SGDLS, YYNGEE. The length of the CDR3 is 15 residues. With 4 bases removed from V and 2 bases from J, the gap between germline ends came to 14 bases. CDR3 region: CASSPAGAVTDTQYF. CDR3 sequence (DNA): TGTGCCAGCAGCCCCGCGGGGGCCGTCACAGATACGCAGTATTTT.

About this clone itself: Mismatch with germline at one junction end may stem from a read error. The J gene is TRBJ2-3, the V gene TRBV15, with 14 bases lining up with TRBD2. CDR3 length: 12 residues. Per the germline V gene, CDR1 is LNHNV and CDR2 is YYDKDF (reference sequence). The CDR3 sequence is CATSSRTSGRHF. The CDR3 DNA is TGTGCCACCAGCTCGCGGACTAGCGGGAGGCATTTT. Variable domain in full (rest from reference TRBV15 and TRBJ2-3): DAMVIQNPRYQVTQFGKPVTLSCSQTLNHNVMYWYQQKSSQAPKLLFHYYDKDFNNEADTPDNFQSRRPNTSFCFLDIRSPGLGDTAMYLCATSSRTSGRHFGPGTRLTVL.

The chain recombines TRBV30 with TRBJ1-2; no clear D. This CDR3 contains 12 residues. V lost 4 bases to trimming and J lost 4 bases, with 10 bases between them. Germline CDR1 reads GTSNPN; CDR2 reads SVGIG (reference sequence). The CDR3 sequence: CAWIEGIYGYTF. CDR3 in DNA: TGTGCCTGGATTGAGGGAATCTATGGCTACACCTTC.

CDR3 amino acids: CASSLVPSSGNTIYF. The DNA for the CDR3 is TGTGCCAGCAGCTTGGTACCGAGCTCTGGAAACACCATATATTTT. V is TRBV5-4 and J is TRBJ1-3; no clear D. Germline CDR1 SGHNT, CDR2 YYREEE (reference sequence). CDR3 length equals 15 residues. V lost 0 bases and J lost 0, with 7 bases in between. Using reference TRBV5-4 and TRBJ1-3 for the parts outside the CDR3, the full variable domain is ETGVTQSPTHLIKTRGQQVTLRCSSQSGHNTVSWYQQALGQGPQFIFQYYREEENGRGNFPPRFSGLQFPNYSSELNVNALELDDSALYLCASSLVPSSGNTIYFGEGSWLTVV.

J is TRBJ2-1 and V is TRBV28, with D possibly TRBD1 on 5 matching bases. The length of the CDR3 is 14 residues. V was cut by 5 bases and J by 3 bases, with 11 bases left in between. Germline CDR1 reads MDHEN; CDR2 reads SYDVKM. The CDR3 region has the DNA TGTGCCAGCAGTAGAGATAGGGGCTACAATGAGCAGTTCTTC. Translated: CASSRDRGYNEQFF. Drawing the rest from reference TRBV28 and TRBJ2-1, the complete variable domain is DVKVTQSSRYLVKRTGEKVFLECVQDMDHENMFWYRQDPGLGLRLIYFSYDVKMKEKGDIPEGYSVSREKKERFSLILESASTNQTSMYLCASSRDRGYNEQFFGPGTRLTVL.

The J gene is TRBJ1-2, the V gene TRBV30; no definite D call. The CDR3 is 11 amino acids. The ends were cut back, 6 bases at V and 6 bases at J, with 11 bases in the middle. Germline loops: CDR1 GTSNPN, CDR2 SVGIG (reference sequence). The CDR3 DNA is TGTGCCTGCCCCAGAACCGATGGCTACACCTTC. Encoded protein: CACPRTDGYTF.

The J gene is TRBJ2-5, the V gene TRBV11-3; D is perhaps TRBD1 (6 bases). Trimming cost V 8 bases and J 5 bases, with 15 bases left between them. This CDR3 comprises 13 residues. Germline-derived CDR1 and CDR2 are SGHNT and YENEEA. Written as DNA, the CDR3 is TGTGCCAGCGGTGGGGGCGCCTCGGAGACCCAGTACTTC. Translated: CASGGGASETQYF.

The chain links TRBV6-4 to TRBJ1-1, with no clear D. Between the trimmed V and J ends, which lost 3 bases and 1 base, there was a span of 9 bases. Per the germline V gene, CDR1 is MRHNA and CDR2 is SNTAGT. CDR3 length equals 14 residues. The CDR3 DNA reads TGTGCCAGCAGTGAATCGGGATGGAACACTGAAGCTTTCTTT. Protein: CASSESGWNTEAFF.

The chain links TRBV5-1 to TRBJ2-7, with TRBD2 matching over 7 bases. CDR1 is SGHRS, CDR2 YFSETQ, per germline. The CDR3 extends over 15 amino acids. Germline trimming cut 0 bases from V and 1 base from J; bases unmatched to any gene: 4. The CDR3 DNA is TGCGCCAGCAGCTTGGCGGGGGAGGGATCCTACGAGCAGTACTTC. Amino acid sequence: CASSLAGEGSYEQYF.

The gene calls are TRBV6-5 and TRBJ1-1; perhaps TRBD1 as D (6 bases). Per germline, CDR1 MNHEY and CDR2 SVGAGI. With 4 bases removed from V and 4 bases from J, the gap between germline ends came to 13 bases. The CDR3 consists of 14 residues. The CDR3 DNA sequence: TGTGCCAGCAGTTTGAGACAGGCCGGCACTGAAGCTTTCTTT. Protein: CASSLRQAGTEAFF.

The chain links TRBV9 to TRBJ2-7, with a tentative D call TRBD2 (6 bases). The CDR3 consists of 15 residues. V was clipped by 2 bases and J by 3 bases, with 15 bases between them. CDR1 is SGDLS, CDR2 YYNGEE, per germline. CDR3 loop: CASSVSPGDNYEQYF. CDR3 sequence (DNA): TGTGCCAGCAGCGTTTCCCCGGGAGATAACTACGAGCAGTACTTC.

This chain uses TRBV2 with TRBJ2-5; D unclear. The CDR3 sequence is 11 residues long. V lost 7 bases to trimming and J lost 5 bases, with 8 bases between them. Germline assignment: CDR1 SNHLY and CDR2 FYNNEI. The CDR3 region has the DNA TGTGCCAGCACCCTGGGCGAGACCCAGTACTTC. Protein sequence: CASTLGETQYF.

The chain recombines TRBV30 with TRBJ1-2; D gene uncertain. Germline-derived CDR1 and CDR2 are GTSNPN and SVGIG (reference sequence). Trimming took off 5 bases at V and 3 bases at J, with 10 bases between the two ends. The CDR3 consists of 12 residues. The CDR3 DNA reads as TGTGCCTGGGCAGGAGGTTACTATGGCTACACCTTC. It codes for CAWAGGYYGYTF.

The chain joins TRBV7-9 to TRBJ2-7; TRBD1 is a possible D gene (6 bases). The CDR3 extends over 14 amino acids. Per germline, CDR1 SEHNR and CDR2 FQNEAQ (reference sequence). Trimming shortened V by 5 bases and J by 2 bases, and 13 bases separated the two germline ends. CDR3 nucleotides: TGTGCCAGCAGCCGTGGCGACAGGCCCTACGAGCAGTACTTC. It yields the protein CASSRGDRPYEQYF. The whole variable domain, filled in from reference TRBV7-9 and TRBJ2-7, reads DTGVSQNPRHKITKRGQNVTFRCDPISEHNRLYWYRQTLGQGPEFLTYFQNEAQLEKSRLLSDRFSAERPKGSFSTLEIQRTEQGDSAMYLCASSRGDRPYEQYFGPGTRLTVT.

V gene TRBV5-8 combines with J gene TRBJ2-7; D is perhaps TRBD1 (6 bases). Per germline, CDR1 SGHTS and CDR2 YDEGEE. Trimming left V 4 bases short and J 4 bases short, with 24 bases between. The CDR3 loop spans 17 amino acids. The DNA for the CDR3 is TGTGCCAGCAGCCCGTTCCAAACGACAGGTTTAGGGTACGAGCAGTACTTC. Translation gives CASSPFQTTGLGYEQYF.

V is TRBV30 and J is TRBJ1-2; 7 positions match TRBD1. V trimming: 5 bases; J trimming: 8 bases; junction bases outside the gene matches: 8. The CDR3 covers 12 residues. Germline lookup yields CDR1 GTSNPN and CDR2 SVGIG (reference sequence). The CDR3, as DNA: TGTGCCTGGCAAGGGACAGCTTGGGGCTACACCTTC. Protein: CAWQGTAWGYTF.

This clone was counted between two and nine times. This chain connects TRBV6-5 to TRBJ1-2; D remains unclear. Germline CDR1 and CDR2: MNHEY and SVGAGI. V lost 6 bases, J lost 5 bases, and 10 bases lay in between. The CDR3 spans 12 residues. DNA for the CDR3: TGTGCCAGCAGCGGTGTCTCTTATGGCTACACCTTC. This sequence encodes CASSGVSYGYTF.

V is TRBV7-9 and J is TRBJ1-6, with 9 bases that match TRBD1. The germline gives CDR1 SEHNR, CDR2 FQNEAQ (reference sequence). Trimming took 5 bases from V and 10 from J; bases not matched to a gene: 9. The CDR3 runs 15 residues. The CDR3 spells CASSARTGESSPLHF. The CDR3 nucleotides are TGTGCCAGCAGCGCCCGGACAGGGGAAAGCTCACCCCTCCACTTT.

This CDR3 reads CASSSPGQGPGYGYTF. The CDR3 coding sequence is TGTGCCAGCAGCAGTCCGGGACAGGGCCCGGGCTATGGCTACACCTTC. The J gene is TRBJ1-2, the V gene TRBV21-1; no check of the table's D call, TRBD1, against the DNA was made. TRBV21-1 is marked as a pseudogene. There are 16 residues in the CDR3.

The CDR3 region is CASSQTGIYEQYF. In DNA form, the CDR3 reads TGTGCCAGCAGCCAGACAGGAATCTACGAGCAGTACTTC. The chain joins TRBV7-9 to TRBJ2-7, with D perhaps TRBD1 (6 bases). The CDR3 loop spans 13 amino acids. V lost 5 bases and J 3 bases, leaving 11 bases between the germline ends. Germline V gene sequence: CDR1 SEHNR, CDR2 FQNEAQ (reference sequence).

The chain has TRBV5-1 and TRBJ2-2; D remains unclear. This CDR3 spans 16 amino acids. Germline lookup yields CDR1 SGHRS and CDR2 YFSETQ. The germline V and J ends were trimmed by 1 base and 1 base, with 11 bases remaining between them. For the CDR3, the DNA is TGCGCCAGCAGCTTGTTACTAAGCGAGAACACCGGGGAGCTGTTTTTT. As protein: CASSLLLSENTGELFF.

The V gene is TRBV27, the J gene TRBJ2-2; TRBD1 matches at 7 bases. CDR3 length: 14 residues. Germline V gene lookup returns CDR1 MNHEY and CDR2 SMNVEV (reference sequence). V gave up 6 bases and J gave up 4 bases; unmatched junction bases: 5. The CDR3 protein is CASSSGQFTGELFF. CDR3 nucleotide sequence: TGTGCCAGCAGCTCGGGACAGTTCACCGGGGAGCTGTTTTTT.

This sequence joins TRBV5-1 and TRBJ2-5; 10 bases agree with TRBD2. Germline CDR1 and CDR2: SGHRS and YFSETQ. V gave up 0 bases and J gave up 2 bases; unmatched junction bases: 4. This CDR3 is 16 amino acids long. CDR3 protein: CASSLAGLAIQETQYF. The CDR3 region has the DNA TGCGCCAGCAGCTTGGCGGGACTAGCGATACAAGAGACCCAGTACTTC.